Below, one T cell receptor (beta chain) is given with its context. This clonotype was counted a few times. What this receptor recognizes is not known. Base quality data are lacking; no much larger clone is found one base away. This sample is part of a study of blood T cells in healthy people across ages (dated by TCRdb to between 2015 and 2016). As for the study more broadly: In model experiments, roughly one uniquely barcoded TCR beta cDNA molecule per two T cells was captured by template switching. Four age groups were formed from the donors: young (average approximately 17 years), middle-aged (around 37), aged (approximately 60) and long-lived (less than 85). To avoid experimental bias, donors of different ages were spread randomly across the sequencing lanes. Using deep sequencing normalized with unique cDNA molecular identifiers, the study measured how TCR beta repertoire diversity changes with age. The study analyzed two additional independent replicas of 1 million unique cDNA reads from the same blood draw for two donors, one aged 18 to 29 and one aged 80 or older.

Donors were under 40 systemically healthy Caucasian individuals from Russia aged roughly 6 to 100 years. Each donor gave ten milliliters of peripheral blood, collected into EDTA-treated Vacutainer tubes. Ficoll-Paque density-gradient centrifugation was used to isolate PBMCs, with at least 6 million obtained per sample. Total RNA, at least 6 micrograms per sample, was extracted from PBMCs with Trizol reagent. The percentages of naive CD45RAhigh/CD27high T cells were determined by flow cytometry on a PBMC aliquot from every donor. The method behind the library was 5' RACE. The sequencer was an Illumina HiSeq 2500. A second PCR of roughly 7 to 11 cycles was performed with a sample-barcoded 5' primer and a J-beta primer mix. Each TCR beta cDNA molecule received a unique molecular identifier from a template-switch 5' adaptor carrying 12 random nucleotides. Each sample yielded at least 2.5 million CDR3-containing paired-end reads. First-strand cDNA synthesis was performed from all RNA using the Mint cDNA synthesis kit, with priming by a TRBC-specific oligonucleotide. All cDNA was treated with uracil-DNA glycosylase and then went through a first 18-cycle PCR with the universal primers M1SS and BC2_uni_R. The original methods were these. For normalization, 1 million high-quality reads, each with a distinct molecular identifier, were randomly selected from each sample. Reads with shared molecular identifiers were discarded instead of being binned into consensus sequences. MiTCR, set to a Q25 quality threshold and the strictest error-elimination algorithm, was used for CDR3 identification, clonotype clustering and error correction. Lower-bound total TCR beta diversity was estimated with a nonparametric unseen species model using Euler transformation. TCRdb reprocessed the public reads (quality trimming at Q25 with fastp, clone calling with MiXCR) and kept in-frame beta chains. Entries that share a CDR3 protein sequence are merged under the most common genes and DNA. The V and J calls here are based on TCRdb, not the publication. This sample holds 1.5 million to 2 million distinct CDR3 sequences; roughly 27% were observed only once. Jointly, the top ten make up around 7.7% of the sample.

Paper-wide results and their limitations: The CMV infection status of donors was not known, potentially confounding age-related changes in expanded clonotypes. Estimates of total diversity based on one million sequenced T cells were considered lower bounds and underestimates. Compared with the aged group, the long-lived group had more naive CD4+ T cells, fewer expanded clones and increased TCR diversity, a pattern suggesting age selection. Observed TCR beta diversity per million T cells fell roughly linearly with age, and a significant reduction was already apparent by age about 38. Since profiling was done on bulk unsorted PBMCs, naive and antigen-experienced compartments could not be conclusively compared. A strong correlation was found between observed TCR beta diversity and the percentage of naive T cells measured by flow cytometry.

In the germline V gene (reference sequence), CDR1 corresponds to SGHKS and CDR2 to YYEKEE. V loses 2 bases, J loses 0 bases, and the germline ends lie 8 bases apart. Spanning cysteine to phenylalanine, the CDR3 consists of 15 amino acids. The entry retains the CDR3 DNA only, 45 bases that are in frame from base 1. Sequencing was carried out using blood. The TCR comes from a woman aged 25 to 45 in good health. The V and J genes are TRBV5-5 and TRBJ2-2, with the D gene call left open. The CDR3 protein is CASSLGAANTGELFF. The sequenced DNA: TGTGCCAGCAGCTTAGGCGCCGCGAACACCGGGGAGCTGTTTTTT.